The 8 T cell receptor beta chains below all came from one sample that was sequenced in a study of cytotoxic CD8 clonotypes in ibrutinib-treated CLL. Sequencing was performed with immunoSEQ multiplex PCR; in TCRdb, only in-frame clones are kept and a portion is missing. The profile shows tens of thousands of clones, roughly nine tenths of them singletons. The source was PBMCs, collected after 12 months of ibrutinib treatment. These receptors all stem from a human donor with chronic lymphocytic leukemia.

V is TRBV27 and J is TRBJ2-1, with 7 bases matching TRBD2. Germline-derived CDR1 and CDR2 are MNHEY and SMNVEV (reference sequence). The CDR3 is made up of 13 amino acids. V lost 5 bases and J lost 7; bases outside the gene matches: 5. The CDR3 nucleotides read TGTGCCAGCAGTCCTCGAGCGGGAAATGAGCAGTTCTTC. This gives the protein CASSPRAGNEQFF.

This chain uses TRBV7-2 with TRBJ2-1; D is ambiguous. The germline V and J ends were trimmed by 7 bases and 1 base, with 14 bases remaining between them. Germline lookup yields CDR1 SGHTA and CDR2 FQGNSA. There are 15 residues in the CDR3. In nucleotides, the CDR3 is TGTGCCAGCACCACGCAAACGCAATCCTACAATGAGCAGTTCTTC. It encodes CASTTQTQSYNEQFF.

The chain employs TRBV2 and TRBJ2-1; TRBD2 agrees at 11 bases. CDR1 is SNHLY, CDR2 FYNNEI, per germline. V gave up 4 bases and J gave up 7 bases; unmatched junction bases: 3. This CDR3 has 14 residues. The CDR3 nucleotides are TGTGCCAGCAGTGTTAGCGGGAGGGGGAATGAGCAGTTCTTC. Translating it yields CASSVSGRGNEQFF. The full variable domain, with the rest looked up from reference TRBV2 and TRBJ2-1, is EPEVTQTPSHQVTQMGQEVILRCVPISNHLYFYWYRQILGQKVEFLVSFYNNEISEKSEIFDDQFSVERPDGSNFTLKIRSTKLEDSAMYFCASSVSGRGNEQFFGPGTRLTVL.

The chain joins TRBV5-1 to TRBJ1-2, with D hard to call. The V and J ends lost 0 bases and 4 bases respectively, with 10 bases between them. The CDR3 has 14 residues. Germline CDR1 reads SGHRS; CDR2 reads YFSETQ. The CDR3 loop reads CASSLDGFGYGYTF. DNA of the CDR3: TGCGCCAGCAGCTTGGACGGGTTCGGCTATGGCTACACCTTC.

This clone was observed a single time. This chain links TRBV11-3 with TRBJ2-3, with 9 positions matching TRBD2. CDR3 length equals 17 residues. Germline assignment: CDR1 SGHNT and CDR2 YENEEA. Unmatched junction bases numbered 8, after V lost 0 bases and J lost 4 bases. The CDR3 is CASSLDTAGGRADTQYF. The CDR3 DNA follows: TGTGCCAGCAGCTTAGATACGGCGGGAGGGCGAGCAGATACGCAGTATTTT.

V and J are TRBV7-9 and TRBJ2-5; 8 nucleotides align to TRBD2. Matching the DNA end better, TRBJ2-7 makes the J call doubtful. The CDR3 spans 15 residues. CDR1 and CDR2 (germline): SEHNR, FQNEAQ (reference sequence). The CDR3 region has the DNA TGTGCCAGCAGCTTAAAGGGCGGGGGGTACTACGAGCAGTACTTC. Protein sequence: CASSLKGGGYYEQYF.

This chain uses TRBV28 with TRBJ1-4; 7 nucleotides agree with TRBD1. V lost 3 bases to trimming and J lost 8 bases; unmatched junction nucleotides: 9. From germline, CDR1 is MDHEN and CDR2 SYDVKM. The CDR3 length is 15 residues. CDR3 loop: CASSLHRGLIEKLFF. The DNA for the CDR3 is TGTGCCAGCAGTTTGCACAGGGGTCTAATAGAAAAACTGTTTTTT.

The chain employs TRBV6-5 and TRBJ1-1; D call uncertain. Germline V CDR1 and CDR2: MNHEY, SVGAGI. The germline V and J ends were trimmed by 5 bases and 0 bases, with 7 bases remaining between them. This CDR3 contains 13 residues. CDR3 sequence (DNA): TGTGCCAGCAGTAAAAACATGAACACTGAAGCTTTCTTT. Its translation is CASSKNMNTEAFF.